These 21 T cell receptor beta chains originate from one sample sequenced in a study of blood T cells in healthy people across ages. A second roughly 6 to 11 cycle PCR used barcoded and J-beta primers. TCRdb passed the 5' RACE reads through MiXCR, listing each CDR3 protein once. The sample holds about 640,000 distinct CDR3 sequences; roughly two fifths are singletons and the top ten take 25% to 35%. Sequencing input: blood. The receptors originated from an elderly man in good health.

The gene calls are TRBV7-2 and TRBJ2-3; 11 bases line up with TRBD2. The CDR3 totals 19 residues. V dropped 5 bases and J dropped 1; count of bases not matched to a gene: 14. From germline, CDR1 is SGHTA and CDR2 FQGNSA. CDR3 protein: CASSGGTSGSRRGTDTQYF. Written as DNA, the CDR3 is TGTGCCAGCAGCGGAGGAACTAGCGGGAGCCGCAGGGGCACAGATACGCAGTATTTT.

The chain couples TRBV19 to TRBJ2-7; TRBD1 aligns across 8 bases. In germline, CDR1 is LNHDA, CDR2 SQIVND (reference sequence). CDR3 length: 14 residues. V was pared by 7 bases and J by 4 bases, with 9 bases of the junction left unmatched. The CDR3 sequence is CASKTGVGPYEQYF. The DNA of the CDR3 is TGTGCCAGTAAGACAGGGGTTGGGCCGTACGAGCAGTACTTC.

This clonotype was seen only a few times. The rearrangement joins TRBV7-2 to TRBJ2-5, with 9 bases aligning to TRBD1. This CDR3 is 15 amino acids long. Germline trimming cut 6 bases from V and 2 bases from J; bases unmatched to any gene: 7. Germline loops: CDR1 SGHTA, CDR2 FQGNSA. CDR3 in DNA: TGTGCCAGCAGTACTGACAGGGGGTCACAAGAGACCCAGTACTTC. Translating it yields CASSTDRGSQETQYF. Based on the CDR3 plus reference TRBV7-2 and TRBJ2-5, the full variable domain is GAGVSQSPSNKVTEKGKDVELRCDPISGHTALYWYRQSLGQGLEFLIYFQGNSAPDKSGLPSDRFSAERTGGSVSTLTIQRTQQEDSAVYLCASSTDRGSQETQYFGPGTRLLVL.

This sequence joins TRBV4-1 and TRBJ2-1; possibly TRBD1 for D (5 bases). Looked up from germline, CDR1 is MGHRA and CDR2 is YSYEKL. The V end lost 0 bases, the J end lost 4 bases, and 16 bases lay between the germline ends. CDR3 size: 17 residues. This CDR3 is CASSQDLKGEPYNEQFF. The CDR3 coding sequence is TGCGCCAGCAGCCAAGATCTAAAAGGGGAACCATACAATGAGCAGTTCTTC.

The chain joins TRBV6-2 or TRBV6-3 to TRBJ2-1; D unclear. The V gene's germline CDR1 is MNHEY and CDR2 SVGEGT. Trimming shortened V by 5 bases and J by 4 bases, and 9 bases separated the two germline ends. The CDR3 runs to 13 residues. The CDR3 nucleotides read TGTGCCAGCAGTCGCCTGGAATACAATGAGCAGTTCTTC. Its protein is CASSRLEYNEQFF.

The chain's CDR3 is CASSDGIGQQETQYF. CDR3 nucleotides: TGTGCCAGCAGTGATGGAATAGGCCAACAAGAGACCCAGTACTTC. The chain recombines TRBV6-1 with TRBJ2-5; D is unresolved. Germline CDR1 and CDR2: MNHNS and SASEGT. Trimming cost V 3 bases and J 2 bases, with 13 bases left between them. The CDR3 loop spans 15 amino acids.

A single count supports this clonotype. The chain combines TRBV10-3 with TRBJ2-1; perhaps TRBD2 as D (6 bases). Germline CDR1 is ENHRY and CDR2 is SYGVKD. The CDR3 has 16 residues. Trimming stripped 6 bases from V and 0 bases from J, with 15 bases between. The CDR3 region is CAISSTSSVSYNEQFF. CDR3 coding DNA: TGTGCCATCAGCAGCACTAGCTCAGTCTCCTACAATGAGCAGTTCTTC.

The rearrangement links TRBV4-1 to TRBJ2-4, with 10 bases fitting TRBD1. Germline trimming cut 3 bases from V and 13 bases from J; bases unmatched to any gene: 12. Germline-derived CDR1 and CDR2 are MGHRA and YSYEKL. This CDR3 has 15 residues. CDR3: CASSHSPGQGWEQYF. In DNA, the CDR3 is TGCGCCAGCAGCCATTCCCCGGGACAGGGGTGGGAGCAGTACTTC.

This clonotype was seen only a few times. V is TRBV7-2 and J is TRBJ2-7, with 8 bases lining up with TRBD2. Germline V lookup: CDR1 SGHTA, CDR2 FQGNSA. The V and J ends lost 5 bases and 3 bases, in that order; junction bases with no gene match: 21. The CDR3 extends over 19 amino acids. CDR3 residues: CASSLIRRGVQAGVYEQYF. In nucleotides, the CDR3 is TGTGCCAGCAGCCTGATTCGCCGAGGGGTTCAAGCGGGGGTCTACGAGCAGTACTTC.

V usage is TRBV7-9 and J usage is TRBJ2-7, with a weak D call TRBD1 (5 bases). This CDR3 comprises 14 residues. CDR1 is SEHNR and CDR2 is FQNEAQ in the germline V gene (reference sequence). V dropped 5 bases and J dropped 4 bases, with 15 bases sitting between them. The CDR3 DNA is TGTGCCAGCAGCCAGGGTGGTACGGGTTACGAGCAGTACTTC. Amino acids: CASSQGGTGYEQYF.

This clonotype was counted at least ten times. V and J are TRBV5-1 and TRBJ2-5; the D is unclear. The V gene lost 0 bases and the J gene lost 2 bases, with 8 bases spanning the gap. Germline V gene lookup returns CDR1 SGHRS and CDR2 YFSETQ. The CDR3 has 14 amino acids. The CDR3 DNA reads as TGCGCCAGCAGCTTGGTGGGAACTCAAGAGACCCAGTACTTC. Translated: CASSLVGTQETQYF. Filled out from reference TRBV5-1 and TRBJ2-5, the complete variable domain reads KAGVTQTPRYLIKTRGQQVTLSCSPISGHRSVSWYQQTPGQGLQFLFEYFSETQRNKGNFPGRFSGRQFSNSRSEMNVSTLELGDSALYLCASSLVGTQETQYFGPGTRLLVL.

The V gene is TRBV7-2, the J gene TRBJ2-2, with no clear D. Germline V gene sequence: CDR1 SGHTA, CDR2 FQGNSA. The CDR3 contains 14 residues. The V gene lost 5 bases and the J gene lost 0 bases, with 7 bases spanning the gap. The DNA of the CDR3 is TGTGCCAGCAGCCTCTGGGCGAACACCGGGGAGCTGTTTTTT. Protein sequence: CASSLWANTGELFF.

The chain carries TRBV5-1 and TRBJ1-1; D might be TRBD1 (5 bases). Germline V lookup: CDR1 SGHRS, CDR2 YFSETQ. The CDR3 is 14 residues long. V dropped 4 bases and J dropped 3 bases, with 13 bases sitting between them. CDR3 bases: TGCGCCAGCAGCCCGGGGGTCATCGACACTGAAGCTTTCTTT. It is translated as CASSPGVIDTEAFF.

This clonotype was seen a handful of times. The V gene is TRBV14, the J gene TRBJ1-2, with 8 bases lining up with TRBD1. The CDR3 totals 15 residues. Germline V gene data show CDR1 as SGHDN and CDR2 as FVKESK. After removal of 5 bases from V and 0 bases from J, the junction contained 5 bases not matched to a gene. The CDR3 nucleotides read TGTGCCAGCAGCATGGGGACAGGAACTAACTATGGCTACACCTTC. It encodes CASSMGTGTNYGYTF.

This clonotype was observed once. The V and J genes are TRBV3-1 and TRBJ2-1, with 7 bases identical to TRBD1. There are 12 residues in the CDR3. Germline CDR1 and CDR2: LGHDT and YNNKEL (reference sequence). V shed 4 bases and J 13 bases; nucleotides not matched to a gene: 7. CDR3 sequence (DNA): TGTGCCAGCAGCCCTCGGACAGGCGGACAGTTCTTC. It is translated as CASSPRTGGQFF.

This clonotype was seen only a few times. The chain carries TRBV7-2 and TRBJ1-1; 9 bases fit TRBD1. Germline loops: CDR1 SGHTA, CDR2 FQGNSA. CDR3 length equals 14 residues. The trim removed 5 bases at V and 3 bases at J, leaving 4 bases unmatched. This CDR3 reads CASSQGQGHTEAFF. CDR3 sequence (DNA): TGTGCCAGCAGCCAAGGACAGGGGCACACTGAAGCTTTCTTT. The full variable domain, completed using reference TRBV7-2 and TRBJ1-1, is GAGVSQSPSNKVTEKGKDVELRCDPISGHTALYWYRQSLGQGLEFLIYFQGNSAPDKSGLPSDRFSAERTGGSVSTLTIQRTQQEDSAVYLCASSQGQGHTEAFFGQGTRLTVV.

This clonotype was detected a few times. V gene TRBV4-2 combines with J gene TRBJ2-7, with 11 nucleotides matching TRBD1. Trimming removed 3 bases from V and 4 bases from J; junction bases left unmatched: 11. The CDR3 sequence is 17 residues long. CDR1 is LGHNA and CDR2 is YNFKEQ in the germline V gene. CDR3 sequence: CASSHAARGTGGYEQYF. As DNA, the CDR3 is TGTGCCAGCAGCCATGCCGCCCGGGGGACAGGGGGTTACGAGCAGTACTTC.

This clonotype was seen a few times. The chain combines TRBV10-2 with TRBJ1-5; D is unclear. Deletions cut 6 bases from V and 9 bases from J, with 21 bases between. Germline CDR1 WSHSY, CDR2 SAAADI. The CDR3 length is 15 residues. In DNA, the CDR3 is TGCGCCAGCAGCGACCCAAAGGCCCCCCTAAGGCCCCAGCATTTT. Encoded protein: CASSDPKAPLRPQHF.

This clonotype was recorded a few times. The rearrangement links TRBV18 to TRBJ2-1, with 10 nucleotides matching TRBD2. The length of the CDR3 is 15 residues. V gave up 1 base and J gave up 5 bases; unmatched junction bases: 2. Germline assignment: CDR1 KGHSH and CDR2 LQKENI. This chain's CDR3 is CASSPLAGGDNEQFF. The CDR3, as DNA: TGTGCCAGCTCACCACTAGCGGGAGGCGACAATGAGCAGTTCTTC. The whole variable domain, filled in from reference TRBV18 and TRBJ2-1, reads NAGVMQNPRHLVRRRGQEARLRCSPMKGHSHVYWYRQLPEEGLKFMVYLQKENIIDESGMPKERFSAEFPKEGPSILRIQQVVRGDSAAYFCASSPLAGGDNEQFFGPGTRLTVL.

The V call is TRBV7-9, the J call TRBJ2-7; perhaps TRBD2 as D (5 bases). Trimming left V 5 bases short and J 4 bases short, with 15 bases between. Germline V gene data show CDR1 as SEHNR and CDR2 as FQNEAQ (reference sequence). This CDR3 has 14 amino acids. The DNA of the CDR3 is TGTGCCAGCAGCCCCGCGGGCGGGTATTACGAGCAGTACTTC. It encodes CASSPAGGYYEQYF.

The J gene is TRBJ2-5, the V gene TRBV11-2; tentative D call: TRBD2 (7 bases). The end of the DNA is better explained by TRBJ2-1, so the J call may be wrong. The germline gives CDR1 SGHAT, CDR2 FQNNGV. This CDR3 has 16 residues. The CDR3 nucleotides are TGTGCCAGCAGCTTCGACGGAGGGGAGGGGGAAGAGACCCAGTTCTTC. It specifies CASSFDGGEGEETQFF.